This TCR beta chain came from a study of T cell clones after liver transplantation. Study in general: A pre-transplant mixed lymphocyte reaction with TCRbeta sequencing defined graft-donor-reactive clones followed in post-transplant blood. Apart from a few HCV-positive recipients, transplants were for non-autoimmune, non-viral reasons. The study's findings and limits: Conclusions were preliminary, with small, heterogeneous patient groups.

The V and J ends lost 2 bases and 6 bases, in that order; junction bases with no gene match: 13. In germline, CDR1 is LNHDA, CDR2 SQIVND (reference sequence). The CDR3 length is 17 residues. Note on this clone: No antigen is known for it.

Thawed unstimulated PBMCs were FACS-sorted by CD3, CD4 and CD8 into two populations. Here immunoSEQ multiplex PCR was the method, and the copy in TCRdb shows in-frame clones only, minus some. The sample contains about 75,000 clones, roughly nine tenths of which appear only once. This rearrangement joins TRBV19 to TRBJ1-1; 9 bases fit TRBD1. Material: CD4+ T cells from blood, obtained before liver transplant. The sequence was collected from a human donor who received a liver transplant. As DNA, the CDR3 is TGTGCCAGTAGTATAATGGGGACAGGGCTATCGAGCTCTGAAGCTTTCTTT. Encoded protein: CASSIMGTGLSSSEAFF.